These 28 T cell receptor beta chains were all obtained from the same sample, sequenced in a study of cytomegalovirus exposure and HLA in healthy donors (dated by TCRdb to the late 2010s). The method behind the library was the immunoSEQ multiplex PCR assay. For the multiplex PCR, a mixture combining 60 forward primers for TCR Vbeta segments and 13 reverse primers for TCR Jbeta segments was used. This is the immuneACCESS table as TCRdb keeps it, with only in-frame sequences that have V and J called. A part of the clones is gone; compared with another copy, unresolved V genes explain less than half, and the rest is unexplained. The sample data list roughly 110,000 clones, and about 75% of these were observed just once. The ten top clones hold 12% of the sample. Sequencing was carried out using PBMCs. These receptors came from a woman between 35 and 50 years old in good health and CMV-seropositive.

The V and J genes are TRBV6-1 and TRBJ2-7; 7 nucleotides line up with TRBD1. Germline-derived CDR1 and CDR2 are MNHNS and SASEGT. This CDR3 has 13 residues. J was trimmed by 4 bases and V by 5 bases; bases with no gene match: 5. The CDR3 region is CASSFSDRYEQYF. As DNA, the CDR3 is TGTGCCAGCAGTTTTTCGGACAGGTACGAGCAGTACTTC.

The chain uses TRBV7-2 and TRBJ2-7; the D gene is possibly TRBD2 (6 bases). CDR1 SGHTA and CDR2 FQGNSA come from the germline V gene. The length of the CDR3 is 14 residues. V lost 1 base and J lost 3, with 10 bases in between. The CDR3, as DNA: TGTGCCAGCAGCTTAGGTGGGGGACTCTACGAGCAGTACTTC. Amino acid sequence: CASSLGGGLYEQYF.

This sequence joins TRBV19 and TRBJ2-5; TRBD2 aligns across 10 bases. The V segment lost 5 bases and the J segment 7 bases; nucleotides outside the gene matches: 10. The CDR3 spans 15 residues. Looked up from germline, CDR1 is LNHDA and CDR2 is SQIVND (reference sequence). CDR3 DNA: TGTGCCAGTAGTTCCAGCGGGGGGGCGGGAGGGACCCAGTACTTC. This encodes CASSSSGGAGGTQYF.

The chain combines TRBV5-1 with TRBJ2-7, with 8 bases that match TRBD2. The trim removed 0 bases at V and 4 bases at J, leaving 6 bases unmatched. Germline CDR1 is SGHRS and CDR2 is YFSETQ. The CDR3 spans 15 residues. Written as DNA, the CDR3 is TGCGCCAGCAGCTTGGAGGCGGGGGGATCATACGAGCAGTACTTC. Translated, it gives CASSLEAGGSYEQYF.

The genes are TRBV28 and TRBJ1-1; perhaps TRBD1 as D (5 bases). V shed 2 bases and J shed 1 base, with 5 bases lying between them. CDR1 and CDR2 (germline): MDHEN, SYDVKM. This CDR3 has 13 residues. CDR3 DNA: TGTGCCAGCAGTTTAACAGGGAACACTGAAGCTTTCTTT. This sequence encodes CASSLTGNTEAFF.

This chain joins TRBV4-2 and TRBJ1-2; TRBD1 agrees at 11 bases. CDR3 length equals 16 residues. Looked up from germline, CDR1 is LGHNA and CDR2 is YNFKEQ. V lost 2 bases and J lost 2; bases outside the gene matches: 4. The CDR3: CASSQWTGGSNYGYTF. CDR3 DNA: TGTGCCAGCAGCCAATGGACAGGGGGCTCAAACTATGGCTACACCTTC.

This clone showed up just a few times. The chain employs TRBV6-1 and TRBJ2-5; D not resolved. Germline values: CDR1 MNHNS, CDR2 SASEGT. This CDR3 spans 13 amino acids. With 1 base removed from V and 2 bases from J, the gap between germline ends came to 5 bases. For the CDR3, the DNA is TGTGCCAGCAGTGAAGTCCCGCAAGAGACCCAGTACTTC. It specifies CASSEVPQETQYF.

The gene calls are TRBV19 and TRBJ1-2; 9 positions match TRBD1. Germline V CDR1 and CDR2: LNHDA, SQIVND (reference sequence). With V trimmed by 3 bases and J by 4 bases, 3 bases remained unmatched. The CDR3 consists of 14 residues. Here the CDR3 DNA reads TGTGCCAGTAGTATGGGACAGGGCCCCTATGGCTACACCTTC. Its translation is CASSMGQGPYGYTF.

This rearrangement joins TRBV25-1 to TRBJ2-2; 8 bases fit TRBD1. Looked up from germline, CDR1 is MGHDK and CDR2 is SYGVNS. V dropped 4 bases and J dropped 5; count of bases not matched to a gene: 6. This CDR3 contains 15 residues. For the CDR3, the DNA is TGTGCCAGCAGTGCTCGGACAGGGAGGACCGGGGAGCTGTTTTTT. Protein sequence: CASSARTGRTGELFF.

V and J are TRBV4-1 and TRBJ1-5; no reliable D call. The length of the CDR3 is 12 residues. Deletions cut 2 bases from V and 4 bases from J, with 3 bases between. CDR1 is MGHRA and CDR2 is YSYEKL in the germline V gene. The CDR3 reads CASSQPNQPQHF. DNA for the CDR3: TGCGCCAGCAGCCAACCAAATCAGCCCCAGCATTTT.

V usage is TRBV4-1 and J usage is TRBJ1-2, with 7 bases that match TRBD1. This CDR3 comprises 16 residues. With 0 bases clipped from V and 3 bases from J, the junction kept 7 bases outside the gene matches. The V gene's germline CDR1 is MGHRA and CDR2 YSYEKL. In nucleotides, the CDR3 is TGCGCCAGCAGCCAAGAGCCCCAGGGGGGATACTATGGCTACACCTTC. This translates into CASSQEPQGGYYGYTF.

This chain connects TRBV30 to TRBJ2-3; D gene unclear. Trimming cost V 3 bases and J 2 bases, with 15 bases left between them. Germline CDR1 and CDR2: GTSNPN and SVGIG (reference sequence). This CDR3 region has 15 residues. The CDR3 loop reads CAWSLFGEITDTQYF. The CDR3 DNA is TGTGCCTGGAGCTTATTTGGTGAGATCACAGATACGCAGTATTTT.

The chain carries TRBV4-1 and TRBJ2-3; 10 nucleotides align to TRBD2. The V segment lost 3 bases and the J segment 5 bases; nucleotides outside the gene matches: 17. The CDR3 is made up of 19 amino acids. Germline V gene sequence: CDR1 MGHRA, CDR2 YSYEKL. CDR3 sequence reads: CASSQGRGSGGPEIDTQYF. DNA of the CDR3: TGCGCCAGCAGCCAGGGCCGGGGTAGCGGGGGGCCGGAGATAGATACGCAGTATTTT.

The chain has TRBV30 and TRBJ2-1; D gene unclear. The CDR3 has 11 residues. V was trimmed by 1 base and J by 8 bases, leaving 6 bases between them. Looked up from germline, CDR1 is GTSNPN and CDR2 is SVGIG (reference sequence). CDR3: CAWSALYEQFF. Here the CDR3 DNA reads TGTGCCTGGAGTGCCCTCTATGAGCAGTTCTTC.

The gene calls are TRBV5-1 and TRBJ1-1; D call uncertain. Germline V gene sequence: CDR1 SGHRS, CDR2 YFSETQ. V gave up 4 bases and J gave up 4 bases, with 11 bases separating them. The CDR3 has 13 amino acids. The CDR3 coding sequence is TGCGCCAGCAGCCCAGACTTGGGCACTGAAGCTTTCTTT. This codes for CASSPDLGTEAFF.

The gene calls are TRBV2 and TRBJ1-5; the D is unclear. The CDR3 length is 14 residues. CDR1 and CDR2 from the germline V gene are SNHLY and FYNNEI. Trimming stripped 0 bases from V and 4 bases from J, with 7 bases between. As DNA, the CDR3 is TGTGCCAGCAGTGAAGCGCCCCGGAATCAGCCCCAGCATTTT. This gives the protein CASSEAPRNQPQHF.

This clone was picked up one time. This chain joins TRBV29-1 and TRBJ2-5, with TRBD2 matching 11 bases. Germline CDR1 reads SQVTM; CDR2 reads ANQGSEA. The junction had 5 bases not matched to a gene; V was cut back by 4 bases and J by 4 bases. The CDR3 is 14 amino acids. The CDR3 reads CSVAFTSGGETQYF. CDR3 nucleotide sequence: TGCAGCGTTGCATTCACTAGCGGGGGAGAGACCCAGTACTTC.

The sample holds a few counts of this clone. The rearrangement joins TRBV5-1 to TRBJ2-1, with TRBD2 matching over 14 bases. The CDR3 is 17 residues long. Germline CDR1 and CDR2: SGHRS and YFSETQ. J was trimmed by 7 bases and V by 4 bases; bases with no gene match: 10. CDR3 in DNA: TGCGCCAGCAGCACAGTGGCGGGACTAGCGGGGGTTAATGAGCAGTTCTTC. This codes for CASSTVAGLAGVNEQFF.

The J gene is TRBJ2-3, the V gene TRBV9; TRBD2 is a possible D gene (6 bases). Trimming left V 0 bases short and J 6 bases short, with 11 bases between. There are 14 residues in the CDR3. Germline loops: CDR1 SGDLS, CDR2 YYNGEE. The CDR3, as DNA: TGTGCCAGCAGCGTAGACCAGCGGGCTGATACGCAGTATTTT. It encodes CASSVDQRADTQYF. Using reference TRBV9 and TRBJ2-3 for the parts outside the CDR3, the full variable domain is DSGVTQTPKHLITATGQRVTLRCSPRSGDLSVYWYQQSLDQGLQFLIQYYNGEERAKGNILERFSAQQFPDLHSELNLSSLELGDSALYFCASSVDQRADTQYFGPGTRLTVL.

This chain uses TRBV5-1 with TRBJ1-4; D not certain. This CDR3 comprises 15 residues. V lost 0 bases and J 4 bases, leaving 10 bases between the germline ends. The germline V gene has CDR1 SGHRS and CDR2 YFSETQ. The CDR3, as DNA: TGCGCCAGCAGCTTGGCGGCAGGTATTAATGAAAAACTGTTTTTT. Its translation is CASSLAAGINEKLFF.

The chain joins TRBV30 to TRBJ2-7; 7 nucleotides align to TRBD1. V lost 7 bases to trimming and J lost 6 bases; unmatched junction nucleotides: 12. This CDR3 is built from 13 residues. The germline CDR1 and CDR2 sequences are GTSNPN and SVGIG (reference sequence). CDR3 in DNA: TGTGCCTTCAAGGGACAGCCTGCCTCCGAGCAGTACTTC. Residues: CAFKGQPASEQYF.

The genes are TRBV11-2 and TRBJ2-5; D unresolved. This CDR3 is built from 13 residues. CDR1 and CDR2 from the germline V gene are SGHAT and FQNNGV. V gave up 1 base and J gave up 2 bases, with 5 bases separating them. CDR3 DNA: TGTGCCAGCAGCTTAGCTATTCAAGAGACCCAGTACTTC. It translates to CASSLAIQETQYF.

The V and J genes are TRBV6-4 and TRBJ1-6, with no clear D. Per the germline V gene, CDR1 is MRHNA and CDR2 is SNTAGT. The CDR3 is 14 amino acids. V lost 0 bases, J lost 6 bases, and 6 bases lay in between. In DNA, the CDR3 is TGTGCCAGCAGTGACTCATACAGTAATTCACCCCTCCACTTT. It is translated as CASSDSYSNSPLHF.

V usage is TRBV2 and J usage is TRBJ2-7; D might be TRBD1 (5 bases). The CDR3 spans 15 residues. V lost 4 bases to trimming and J lost 3 bases, with 16 bases between them. Germline assignment: CDR1 SNHLY and CDR2 FYNNEI. Written as DNA, the CDR3 is TGTGCCAGCAGTGTTTCGGTAGGCAGGGTCTACGAGCAGTACTTC. Amino acid sequence: CASSVSVGRVYEQYF. Looking up the rest from reference TRBV2 and TRBJ2-7 gives the full variable domain: EPEVTQTPSHQVTQMGQEVILRCVPISNHLYFYWYRQILGQKVEFLVSFYNNEISEKSEIFDDQFSVERPDGSNFTLKIRSTKLEDSAMYFCASSVSVGRVYEQYFGPGTRLTVT.

This chain uses TRBV10-3 with TRBJ1-3; tentative D call: TRBD1 (5 bases). Germline CDR1 reads ENHRY; CDR2 reads SYGVKD. CDR3 length equals 14 residues. Trimming stripped 10 bases from V and 3 bases from J, with 16 bases between. This CDR3 reads CATSATADGNTIYF. The CDR3 coding sequence is TGTGCCACCTCCGCGACAGCTGATGGAAACACCATATATTTT.

This sequence joins TRBV4-2 and TRBJ2-2; TRBD2 aligns across 9 bases. Trimming removed 5 bases from V and 1 base from J; junction bases left unmatched: 8. Germline CDR1 is LGHNA and CDR2 is YNFKEQ. This CDR3 is built from 17 residues. CDR3 in DNA: TGTGCCAGCAGCGCGAGCCTAGCGGGGTGGAACACCGGGGAGCTGTTTTTT. It yields the protein CASSASLAGWNTGELFF.

The chain combines TRBV5-6 with TRBJ1-3; D is unresolved. The CDR3 is made up of 15 amino acids. The germline V gene has CDR1 SGHDT and CDR2 YYEEEE. V was clipped by 0 bases and J by 0 bases, with 7 bases between them. The CDR3 nucleotides read TGTGCCAGCAGCTTGGGATCGAGCTCTGGAAACACCATATATTTT. Translated, it gives CASSLGSSSGNTIYF.

The V call is TRBV18, the J call TRBJ2-7; D perhaps matches TRBD1 (5 bases). Germline assignment: CDR1 KGHSH and CDR2 LQKENI. V lost 6 bases and J lost 5, with 26 bases in between. This CDR3 is built from 17 residues. The chain's CDR3 is CASSSIGPLGSGNEQYF. CDR3 nucleotide sequence: TGTGCCAGCTCCTCCATTGGCCCTCTGGGGTCAGGGAACGAGCAGTACTTC.